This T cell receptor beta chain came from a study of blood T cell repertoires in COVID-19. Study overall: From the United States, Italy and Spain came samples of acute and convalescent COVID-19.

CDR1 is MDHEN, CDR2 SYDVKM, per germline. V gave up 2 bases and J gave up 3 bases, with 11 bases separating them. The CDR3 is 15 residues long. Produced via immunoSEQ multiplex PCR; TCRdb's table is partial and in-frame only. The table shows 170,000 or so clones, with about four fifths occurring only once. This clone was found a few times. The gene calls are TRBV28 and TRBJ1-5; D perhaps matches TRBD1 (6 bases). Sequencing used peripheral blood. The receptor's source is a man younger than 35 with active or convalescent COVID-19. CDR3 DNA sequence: TGTGCCAGCAGTTTAGCAGGGGCCTACAATCAGCCCCAGCATTTT. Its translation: CASSLAGAYNQPQHF. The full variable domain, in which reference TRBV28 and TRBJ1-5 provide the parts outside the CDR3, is DVKVTQSSRYLVKRTGEKVFLECVQDMDHENMFWYRQDPGLGLRLIYFSYDVKMKEKGDIPEGYSVSREKKERFSLILESASTNQTSMYLCASSLAGAYNQPQHFGDGTRLSIL.